This record concerns one TCR beta chain sequence. The antigen is not known. Germline V lookup: CDR1 SGHRS, CDR2 YFSETQ. The CDR3 length is 19 residues. The V end was cut by 1 base, the J end by 0 bases, with 20 bases between. The data derive from a study of T-cell memory formation after mild COVID-19. The 5'RACE method, run with constant-segment primers, produced TCR alpha and TCR beta cDNA libraries (carrying sample barcodes and UMIs). In TCRdb, the 5' RACE reads were re-called with MiXCR into one record per CDR3 protein. The sample comprises about 200,000 distinct CDR3 sequences, around 8.8% of which are singletons, and 3.5% rests with the top ten. General study findings and limits: Mainly in CM and EM were contracting CD4+ clones; CD8+ were in EMRA.

Sequencing was carried out using PBMCs or a T cell subset sorted from them (not recorded which). The clonotype comes from a man aged 18 to 29 who had mild COVID-19 (a few samples of this study predate the infection). Cell type and time point are not known. The genes are TRBV5-1 and TRBJ2-1, with D perhaps matching TRBD1 or TRBD2 (5 bases each). CDR3 in DNA: TGCGCCAGCAGCTTGTTTGGGGCCGCGGGCCGCAGCTCCTACAATGAGCAGTTCTTC. It encodes CASSLFGAAGRSSYNEQFF.